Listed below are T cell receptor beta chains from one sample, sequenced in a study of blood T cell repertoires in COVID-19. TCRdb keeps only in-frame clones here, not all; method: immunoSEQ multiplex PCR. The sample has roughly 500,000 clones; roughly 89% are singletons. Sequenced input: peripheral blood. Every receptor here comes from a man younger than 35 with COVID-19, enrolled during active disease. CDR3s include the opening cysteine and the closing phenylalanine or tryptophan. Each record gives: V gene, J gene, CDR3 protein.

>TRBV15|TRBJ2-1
CATSPGGAGEWDEQFF
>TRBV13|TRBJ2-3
CASSLRGRGPGVYTQYF
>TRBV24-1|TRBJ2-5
CATRTSGNQETQYF
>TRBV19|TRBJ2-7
CASSSRWDRGREQYF
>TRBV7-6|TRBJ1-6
CASSETFPGNSPLHF
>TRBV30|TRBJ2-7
CAWTTGSSYEQYF
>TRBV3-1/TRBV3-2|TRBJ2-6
CASSQDQPRALFSGANVLTF
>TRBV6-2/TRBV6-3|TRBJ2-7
CASSATSGAYEQYF
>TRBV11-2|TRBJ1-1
CASSPRDSTEAFF
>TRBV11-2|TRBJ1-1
CASSSPGLNTEAFF
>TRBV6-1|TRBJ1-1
CASSEAYMRSAFF
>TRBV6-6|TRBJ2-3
CASKEGGGRQAQYF
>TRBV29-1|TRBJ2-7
CSVELLTRSGSYEQYF
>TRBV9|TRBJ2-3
CASSVYSSGSASDTQYF
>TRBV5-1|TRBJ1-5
CASSLEGQLNQPQHF
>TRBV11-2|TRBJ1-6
CASSPRTGSNNSPLHF
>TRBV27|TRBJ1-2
CASSLSFGQGAGYTF
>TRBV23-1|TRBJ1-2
CASSPTGQGNGYTF